Described below is a single T cell receptor beta chain sequence and its context. Antigen unknown. At one of its ends the junction is not consistent with the germline gene, which may arise from a read error. The data stem from a study of CD8+CD57+ T cells in acquired aplastic anemia. Whole-study results and caveats: CD8+ Simpson's diversity did not differ significantly between patients and controls. Approximately 27 CD8+ CDR3 sequences occurred in both the patients and the controls.

In patients chosen for sequencing, flow cytometry had shown CD8+CD57+ cell expansion. Profiling that covered TCR beta VDJ and CDR3 relied on genomic DNA as its template. Via MiXCR, TCRdb re-called the reads, giving one row per CDR3 protein. The repertoire holds around 170,000 distinct CDR3 sequences, with 48% as singletons. The CDR3 is made up of 14 amino acids. From germline, CDR1 is SGHTA and CDR2 FQGNSA. The sequenced sample consisted of sorted CD4+, CD8+, or CD8+CD57+ T cells (not recorded which) from PBMCs. This receptor was identified in a human donor with aplastic anemia. This chain joins TRBV7-2 and TRBJ2-5; TRBD2 is a possible D gene (5 bases). As DNA, the CDR3 is TGCGCCAGCAGCTTAGGACTTTGGGAAGAGACCCAGTACTTC. Protein sequence: CASSLGLWEETQYF. Complete variable domain (other parts from reference TRBV7-2 and TRBJ2-5): GAGVSQSPSNKVTEKGKDVELRCDPISGHTALYWYRQSLGQGLEFLIYFQGNSAPDKSGLPSDRFSAERTGGSVSTLTIQRTQQEDSAVYLCASSLGLWEETQYFGPGTRLLVL.